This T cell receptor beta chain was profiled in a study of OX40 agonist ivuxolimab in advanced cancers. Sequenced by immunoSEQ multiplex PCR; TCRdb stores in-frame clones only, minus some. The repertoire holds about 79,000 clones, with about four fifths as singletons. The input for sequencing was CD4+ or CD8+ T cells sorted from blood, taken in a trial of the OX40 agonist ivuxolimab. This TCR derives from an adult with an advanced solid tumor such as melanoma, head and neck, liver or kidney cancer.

In nucleotides, the CDR3 is TGTGCCAGCAGCGACGGACCGGGCACCGGGGAGCTGTTTTTT. This sequence encodes CASSDGPGTGELFF. This sequence joins TRBV5-4 and TRBJ2-2, with D hard to call. The CDR3 spans 14 residues. Per the germline V gene, CDR1 is SGHNT and CDR2 is YYREEE (reference sequence). Between the trimmed V and J ends, which lost 4 bases and 4 bases, there was a span of 11 bases.